This TCR beta chain was captured in a study of T cell responses to AZD1222 COVID-19 vaccine. General study results and limits: Reports indicate that nearly half of spike-specific TCRs are directed at unmutated variant regions. Spike-specific TCRs gained breadth and depth after people received two AZD1222 doses.

Here immunoSEQ multiplex PCR was the method, and the copy in TCRdb shows in-frame clones only, minus some. The sample lists some 100,000 clones, roughly 89% occurring once. Germline V gives CDR1 MGHRA, CDR2 YSYEKL. J gave up 3 bases and V 0 bases, and 7 bases lay outside the gene matches. This CDR3 has 18 amino acids. Worth noting for this clone: Antigen specificity is unknown.

V is TRBV4-1 and J is TRBJ2-5; 13 bases align to TRBD2. The TCR sequence derives from an adult in good health. The source was peripheral blood, collected on day 0 of AZD1222 vaccination. The CDR3 DNA is TGCGCCAGCAGCCAAGACGATAGCGGACTAGCGGGGGAAGAGACCCAGTACTTC. Amino acids: CASSQDDSGLAGEETQYF.